This T cell receptor (beta chain) appears in the sequencing data of a study of cytomegalovirus exposure and HLA in healthy donors. Clones were sequenced by immunoSEQ multiplex PCR, and TCRdb holds only the in-frame ones, with some missing. Here the sample spans around 250,000 clones, around 89% being singletons. This CDR3 has 15 amino acids. Unmatched junction bases numbered 7, after V lost 5 bases and J lost 3 bases. The germline V gene encodes CDR1 MNHEY and CDR2 SVGAGI. The chain combines TRBV6-5 with TRBJ2-7; 10 bases map to TRBD1. The material sequenced was PBMCs. The source of this sequence is a woman in her late teens or twenties in good health and CMV-seronegative. The CDR3 region is CASSKAGTGDYEQYF. As DNA, the CDR3 is TGTGCCAGCAGTAAGGCCGGGACAGGGGACTACGAGCAGTACTTC.